The 21 T cell receptor beta chains reported below all come from one sample, sequenced in a study of T cell changes during pregnancy in multiple sclerosis (dated by TCRdb to the late 2010s). The method behind the library was the immunoSEQ multiplex PCR assay. Drawn from immuneACCESS, this table holds only the in-frame rearrangements with V and J called that TCRdb kept. Clones are partly lost; checked studies trace under half to an unresolved V gene and leave the rest unexplained. Within this sample are about 130,000 clones, with roughly 95% of them counted one time only. The top ten clones comprise 0.44% of the sample. The source material was peripheral blood, sampled after pregnancy. The receptors originated from a female donor with multiple sclerosis, enrolled in a pregnancy study.

This clone was recorded only once. The chain has TRBV28 and TRBJ2-6, with 7 bases aligning to TRBD1. Germline-derived CDR1 and CDR2 are MDHEN and SYDVKM. The CDR3 loop spans 18 amino acids. With V trimmed by 6 bases and J by 2 bases, 13 bases remained unmatched. CDR3 coding DNA: TGTGCCAGCAGCTTCCTTGGGCAGGGGGTCGCTGGGGCCAACGTCCTGACTTTC. Its translation: CASSFLGQGVAGANVLTF.

The V and J genes are TRBV27 and TRBJ1-2; TRBD1 matches 7 bases. CDR3 length: 15 residues. The V gene's germline CDR1 is MNHEY and CDR2 SMNVEV (reference sequence). Trimming removed 5 bases from V and 4 bases from J; junction bases left unmatched: 10. For the CDR3, the DNA is TGTGCCAGCAGTCCTCTTCACAGGGGAAGCTATGGCTACACCTTC. Translation: CASSPLHRGSYGYTF.

V gene TRBV27 combines with J gene TRBJ1-1, with TRBD1 identical over 8 bases. The J segment lost 2 bases and the V segment lost 3 bases, leaving 2 bases of the junction unmatched. Germline loops: CDR1 MNHEY, CDR2 SMNVEV (reference sequence). The CDR3 is 14 residues long. CDR3: CASSFTGGNTEAFF. The DNA for the CDR3 is TGTGCCAGCAGTTTTACAGGGGGTAACACTGAAGCTTTCTTT.

The V call is TRBV27, the J call TRBJ2-7; D is uncertain. This CDR3 region has 15 residues. CDR1 and CDR2 (germline): MNHEY, SMNVEV (reference sequence). V lost 3 bases and J lost 7, with 19 bases in between. CDR3 region: CASSFAATRFLEQYF. The CDR3 DNA is TGTGCCAGCAGTTTCGCCGCGACAAGGTTCCTAGAGCAGTACTTC.

The chain couples TRBV28 to TRBJ2-1; tentatively, D is TRBD2 (6 bases). This CDR3 region has 16 residues. The V gene lost 6 bases and the J gene lost 2 bases, with 17 bases spanning the gap. Per the germline V gene, CDR1 is MDHEN and CDR2 is SYDVKM. The CDR3 here is CASRRGGGAAYNEQFF. CDR3 sequence (DNA): TGTGCCAGCAGAAGGGGAGGCGGGGCGGCCTACAATGAGCAGTTCTTC.

V gene TRBV15 combines with J gene TRBJ1-1, with 7 bases matching TRBD1. The junction had 3 bases not matched to a gene; V was cut back by 8 bases and J by 0 bases. The CDR3 is made up of 13 amino acids. Germline CDR1 LNHNV, CDR2 YYDKDF (reference sequence). CDR3 sequence reads: CATSRGLNTEAFF. CDR3 coding DNA: TGTGCCACCTCGAGGGGGCTGAACACTGAAGCTTTCTTT.

V gene TRBV18 combines with J gene TRBJ2-4; possibly TRBD1 for D (6 bases). Trimming took off 1 base at V and 0 bases at J, with 7 bases between the two ends. CDR1 is KGHSH, CDR2 LQKENI, per germline. The CDR3 runs to 15 residues. CDR3 loop: CASSPRTVAKNIQYF. Written as DNA, the CDR3 is TGTGCCAGCTCACCACGGACAGTAGCCAAAAACATTCAGTACTTC.

The chain has TRBV6-5 and TRBJ2-2; D might be TRBD2 (5 bases). The CDR3 is 13 residues long. CDR1 is MNHEY, CDR2 SVGAGI, per germline. V shed 8 bases and J shed 0 bases, with 7 bases lying between them. The CDR3: CASLLANTGELFF. CDR3 DNA sequence: TGTGCCAGCTTACTAGCGAACACCGGGGAGCTGTTTTTT.

J is TRBJ2-5 and V is TRBV15, with a weak D call TRBD2 (7 bases). This CDR3 spans 14 amino acids. Trimming took off 0 bases at V and 5 bases at J, with 10 bases between the two ends. In germline, CDR1 is LNHNV, CDR2 YYDKDF (reference sequence). The CDR3 reads CATSREGGGETQYF. The CDR3 DNA reads TGTGCCACCAGCAGAGAAGGGGGAGGGGAGACCCAGTACTTC. Supplemented by reference TRBV15 and TRBJ2-5, the full variable domain reads DAMVIQNPRYQVTQFGKPVTLSCSQTLNHNVMYWYQQKSSQAPKLLFHYYDKDFNNEADTPDNFQSRRPNTSFCFLDIRSPGLGDTAMYLCATSREGGGETQYFGPGTRLLVL.

This chain connects TRBV11-1 to TRBJ2-3; D remains unclear. The V gene's germline CDR1 is SGHAT and CDR2 FQDESV (reference sequence). There are 13 residues in the CDR3. Trimming shortened V by 6 bases and J by 2 bases, and 9 bases separated the two germline ends. CDR3 in amino acids: CASRETHTDTQYF. The CDR3 DNA follows: TGTGCCAGCAGGGAGACGCACACAGATACGCAGTATTTT. The full variable domain, rest sourced from reference TRBV11-1 and TRBJ2-3, is EAEVAQSPRYKITEKSQAVAFWCDPISGHATLYWYRQILGQGPELLVQFQDESVVDDSQLPKDRFSAERLKGVDSTLKIQPAELGDSAMYLCASRETHTDTQYFGPGTRLTVL.

V usage is TRBV19 and J usage is TRBJ2-5, with a possible D match to TRBD1 (5 bases). Germline assignment: CDR1 LNHDA and CDR2 SQIVND (reference sequence). V was shortened by 3 bases and J by 1 base, with 9 bases between the two germline ends. The CDR3 has 14 residues. The CDR3 nucleotides are TGTGCCAGTAGTATCCACAGGTCCCAAGAGACCCAGTACTTC. Protein sequence: CASSIHRSQETQYF.

The rearrangement links TRBV2 to TRBJ2-3; TRBD1 matches at 8 bases. The CDR3 sequence is 14 residues long. Germline V gene lookup returns CDR1 SNHLY and CDR2 FYNNEI. V trimming: 6 bases; J trimming: 3 bases; junction bases outside the gene matches: 5. CDR3 loop: CASSGRGLTDTQYF. The CDR3 DNA sequence: TGTGCCAGCAGCGGCAGGGGGCTAACAGATACGCAGTATTTT.

This rearrangement joins TRBV15 to TRBJ2-3; 11 positions agree with TRBD2. J gave up 4 bases and V 2 bases, and 8 bases lay outside the gene matches. The CDR3 length is 17 residues. Germline CDR1 reads LNHNV; CDR2 reads YYDKDF (reference sequence). This CDR3 reads CATSRFSGRALADTQYF. CDR3 sequence (DNA): TGTGCCACCAGCAGATTTAGCGGGAGGGCCCTCGCAGATACGCAGTATTTT.

This clone came up once. The chain employs TRBV9 and TRBJ2-3; the match to TRBD2 covers 10 bases. The CDR3 is made up of 16 amino acids. With V trimmed by 4 bases and J by 4 bases, 9 bases remained unmatched. CDR1 is SGDLS and CDR2 is YYNGEE in the germline V gene. CDR3 residues: CASSLAPSGSADTQYF. The CDR3 nucleotides read TGTGCCAGCAGCCTAGCGCCTAGCGGGAGTGCAGATACGCAGTATTTT.

This CDR3 reads CASSPLPTAGANVLTF. The CDR3 coding sequence is TGTGCCAGTAGTCCCCTTCCGACTGCGGGGGCCAACGTCCTGACTTTC. The chain links TRBV19 to TRBJ2-6; the D is unclear. The CDR3 extends over 16 amino acids. Germline assignment: CDR1 LNHDA and CDR2 SQIVND (reference sequence). The ends were cut back, 5 bases at V and 4 bases at J, with 15 bases in the middle.

The gene calls are TRBV5-1 and TRBJ2-1; TRBD2 matches 11 bases. The CDR3 is 17 residues long. J was trimmed by 8 bases and V by 4 bases; bases with no gene match: 14. Germline assignment: CDR1 SGHRS and CDR2 YFSETQ. The CDR3 sequence is CASSLNPGTSGLDEQFF. The CDR3 nucleotides are TGCGCCAGCAGCCTGAATCCCGGGACTAGCGGCCTGGATGAGCAGTTCTTC.

The chain couples TRBV10-3 to TRBJ1-2, with a weak D call TRBD1 (5 bases). The CDR3 has 16 residues. V lost 3 bases to trimming and J lost 4 bases, with 18 bases between them. Germline lookup yields CDR1 ENHRY and CDR2 SYGVKD. CDR3: CAISDRDGGARYGYTF. The CDR3 nucleotides read TGTGCCATCAGTGATAGGGACGGGGGAGCGCGCTATGGCTACACCTTC.

The chain combines TRBV5-4 with TRBJ2-5; unclear D gene. V shed 2 bases and J shed 7 bases, with 9 bases lying between them. Germline V lookup: CDR1 SGHNT, CDR2 YYREEE (reference sequence). The CDR3 spans 12 residues. The CDR3, as DNA: TGTGCCAGCAGCTTCACAAGAGGGACCCAGTACTTC. This codes for CASSFTRGTQYF.

The chain recombines TRBV5-5 with TRBJ1-4; TRBD1 aligns across 9 bases. Germline V gives CDR1 SGHKS, CDR2 YYEKEE (reference sequence). The CDR3 covers 13 residues. The V segment lost 9 bases and the J segment 8 bases; nucleotides outside the gene matches: 8. The CDR3, as DNA: TGTGCCACCCCGGGGACAGGGACCGAAAAACTGTTTTTT. The encoded protein is CATPGTGTEKLFF.

The V and J genes are TRBV5-1 and TRBJ2-1, with 12 bases identical to TRBD2. Unmatched junction bases numbered 8, after V lost 4 bases and J lost 6 bases. CDR1 is SGHRS, CDR2 YFSETQ, per germline. CDR3 size: 16 residues. The CDR3 here is CASSPGLAGIPNEQFF. CDR3 sequence (DNA): TGCGCCAGCAGCCCAGGACTAGCGGGAATTCCCAATGAGCAGTTCTTC.

V gene TRBV11-3 combines with J gene TRBJ2-5; 11 nucleotides agree with TRBD2. Germline assignment: CDR1 SGHNT and CDR2 YENEEA. The CDR3 has 15 residues. The trim removed 4 bases at V and 7 bases at J, leaving 8 bases unmatched. CDR3 sequence reads: CASSSTTSGKGTQYF. In DNA form, the CDR3 reads TGTGCCAGCAGCTCCACGACTAGCGGGAAGGGGACCCAGTACTTC. The full variable domain, rest sourced from reference TRBV11-3 and TRBJ2-5, is EAGVVQSPRYKIIEKKQPVAFWCNPISGHNTLYWYLQNLGQGPELLIRYENEEAVDDSQLPKDRFSAERLKGVDSTLKIQPAELGDSAVYLCASSSTTSGKGTQYFGPGTRLLVL.